The source of this TCR beta chain is a study of cytomegalovirus exposure and HLA in healthy donors. The PCR employed 60 Vbeta primers together with 13 Jbeta primers. Sequencing was performed with immunoSEQ multiplex PCR; in TCRdb, only in-frame clones are kept and a portion is missing. Among roughly 150,000 clones listed, approximately 80% were seen once. This clonotype was obtained from a woman aged 35 to 49 in good health and CMV-seropositive. The sequencing input was PBMCs.

The CDR3, as DNA: TGTGCCAGCGAACGAGGGAGCGGGGAGCTGTTTTTT. This gives the protein CASERGSGELFF. The chain is built from TRBV9 and TRBJ2-2; D possibly corresponds to TRBD2 (5 bases). Germline CDR1 and CDR2: SGDLS and YYNGEE. The V end was cut by 7 bases, the J end by 7 bases, with 11 bases between. The CDR3 extends over 12 amino acids.